The 15 T cell receptor beta chains below all came from one sample that was sequenced in a study of beta chain features in type 1 diabetes. Study results and limitations: Shorter TCRB CDR3s, moderately but significantly so, were found in Type 1 diabetes patients in all four CD4+ subsets.

Their specific antigens are unknown. Sequencing targeted expressed TCRB transcripts, as all isolated RNA had been reverse transcribed. Assay used: immunoSEQ multiplex PCR; TCRdb lists only in-frame clones, some missing. The sample shows around 360,000 clones, roughly an eighth of them seen only once. Sample: naive CD4+ T cells from blood. The source of these receptors is a woman aged 18-29 years with type 1 diabetes.

This clone was counted between two and nine times. The CDR3 sequence is CSVTPPGQETQYF. In DNA, the CDR3 is TGCAGCGTCACCCCCCCGGGTCAAGAGACCCAGTACTTC. This rearrangement joins TRBV29-1 to TRBJ2-5; no reliable D call. The CDR3 runs to 13 residues. The germline gives CDR1 SQVTM, CDR2 ANQGSEA. V lost 6 bases and J 2 bases, leaving 13 bases between the germline ends.

The chain joins TRBV5-1 to TRBJ2-5; D is perhaps TRBD1 (6 bases). The CDR3 totals 13 residues. V lost 3 bases, J lost 5 bases, and 11 bases lay in between. CDR1 and CDR2 (germline): SGHRS, YFSETQ. The CDR3 sequence is CASSSGRGETQYF. As DNA, the CDR3 is TGCGCCAGCAGCTCAGGCAGGGGTGAGACCCAGTACTTC.

This chain connects TRBV5-4 to TRBJ2-7; 11 bases line up with TRBD2. Trimming cost V 4 bases and J 3 bases; bases outside gene matches: 9. CDR1 and CDR2 (germline): SGHNT, YYREEE (reference sequence). CDR3 length: 16 residues. This CDR3 reads CASSKPTSGESYEQYF. Here the CDR3 DNA reads TGTGCCAGCAGCAAGCCGACTAGCGGGGAAAGCTACGAGCAGTACTTC.

V is TRBV4-3 and J is TRBJ2-7; no definite D call. V was clipped by 0 bases and J by 11 bases, with 14 bases between them. CDR1 is LGHNA and CDR2 is YSLEER in the germline V gene. The CDR3 extends over 13 amino acids. The CDR3: CASSQDIIQEKYF. As DNA, the CDR3 is TGCGCCAGCAGCCAAGATATTATTCAGGAAAAGTACTTC.

The V and J genes are TRBV29-1 and TRBJ2-7; TRBD1 is a possible D gene (7 bases). From germline, CDR1 is SQVTM and CDR2 ANQGSEA. Trimming cost V 8 bases and J 1 base, with 18 bases left between them. This CDR3 contains 14 residues. The CDR3 bases are TGCAGCACCTATGGAGGGGGCACGTCCTACGAGCAGTACTTC. Translated: CSTYGGGTSYEQYF.

This clone was counted between two and nine times. This rearrangement joins TRBV19 to TRBJ1-5, with TRBD1 as a possible D gene (5 bases). The CDR3 runs 15 residues. V gave up 1 base and J gave up 6 bases, with 13 bases separating them. Germline loops: CDR1 LNHDA, CDR2 SQIVND (reference sequence). The CDR3 loop reads CASSIGQGGSQPQHF. The CDR3 bases are TGTGCCAGTAGTATAGGGCAGGGCGGCAGTCAGCCCCAGCATTTT.

J is TRBJ1-6 and V is TRBV7-2; the D is unclear. V was trimmed by 7 bases and J by 7 bases, leaving 11 bases between them. This CDR3 has 13 residues. CDR1 is SGHTA and CDR2 is FQGNSA in the germline V gene. This chain's CDR3 is CASTSTTNSPLHF. CDR3 DNA sequence: TGTGCCAGCACGAGTACTACCAATTCACCCCTCCACTTT. Looking up the rest from reference TRBV7-2 and TRBJ1-6 gives the full variable domain: GAGVSQSPSNKVTEKGKDVELRCDPISGHTALYWYRQSLGQGLEFLIYFQGNSAPDKSGLPSDRFSAERTGGSVSTLTIQRTQQEDSAVYLCASTSTTNSPLHFGNGTRLTVT.

The chain has TRBV7-9 and TRBJ2-7, with D uncertain. This CDR3 contains 14 residues. V was cut by 3 bases and J by 0 bases, with 9 bases left in between. From germline, CDR1 is SEHNR and CDR2 FQNEAQ (reference sequence). CDR3 nucleotide sequence: TGTGCCAGCAGCTTCCCCGGGTCCTCCTACGAGCAGTACTTC. It codes for CASSFPGSSYEQYF.

This clone was found a few times. Within the sample, other DNA sequences also encode this same CDR3. The chain is built from TRBV5-4 and TRBJ1-2, with D maybe TRBD1 (6 bases). The V gene's germline CDR1 is SGHNT and CDR2 YYREEE (reference sequence). CDR3 length: 13 residues. Trimming pared 2 bases from V and 5 bases from J, leaving 10 bases between. This chain's CDR3 is CASSLPGDYGYTF. CDR3 DNA sequence: TGTGCCAGCAGCTTACCAGGGGATTATGGCTACACCTTC.

This clone was detected a few times. V gene TRBV28 combines with J gene TRBJ2-7; TRBD2 matches 7 bases. The CDR3 has 14 residues. Germline CDR1 reads MDHEN; CDR2 reads SYDVKM. Losses at the gene ends were 8 bases for V and 3 bases for J; bases not matched to a gene: 10. Here the CDR3 reads CASWSGGSGYEQYF. CDR3 nucleotides: TGTGCCAGCTGGTCGGGGGGTAGCGGCTACGAGCAGTACTTC.

The chain combines TRBV19 with TRBJ2-1; D possibly corresponds to TRBD2 (6 bases). The V gene lost 6 bases and the J gene lost 10 bases, with 13 bases spanning the gap. This CDR3 region has 12 residues. CDR1 and CDR2 from the germline V gene are LNHDA and SQIVND (reference sequence). CDR3 loop: CASSTGGPEQFF. The CDR3 DNA follows: TGTGCCAGTAGCACTGGAGGGCCCGAGCAGTTCTTC.

This sequence joins TRBV14 and TRBJ1-2; 7 bases fit TRBD1. V lost 1 base and J lost 1; bases outside the gene matches: 3. The CDR3 loop spans 15 amino acids. Germline V lookup: CDR1 SGHDN, CDR2 FVKESK. The CDR3 loop is CASSQAPGGNYGYTF. The CDR3 DNA follows: TGTGCCAGCAGCCAAGCCCCAGGGGGTAACTATGGCTACACCTTC.

This rearrangement joins TRBV7-9 to TRBJ1-5; TRBD1 matches 7 bases. Germline-derived CDR1 and CDR2 are SEHNR and FQNEAQ (reference sequence). The CDR3 contains 14 residues. V lost 5 bases to trimming and J lost 6 bases; unmatched junction nucleotides: 7. The CDR3 nucleotides read TGTGCCAGCAGCATGACAGGGAGAAGTCAGCCCCAGCATTTT. Amino acids: CASSMTGRSQPQHF. The whole variable domain, filled in from reference TRBV7-9 and TRBJ1-5, reads DTGVSQNPRHKITKRGQNVTFRCDPISEHNRLYWYRQTLGQGPEFLTYFQNEAQLEKSRLLSDRFSAERPKGSFSTLEIQRTEQGDSAMYLCASSMTGRSQPQHFGDGTRLSIL.

As concerns this clone: Other DNA variants within this sample encode the same CDR3. This rearrangement joins TRBV5-1 to TRBJ2-1; 7 bases map to TRBD2. Germline CDR1 is SGHRS and CDR2 is YFSETQ. V was clipped by 0 bases and J by 1 base; unmatched bases: 4. This CDR3 has 16 amino acids. The CDR3 bases are TGCGCCAGCAGCTTGGTGGCGGGGGTTTCCTACAATGAGCAGTTCTTC. The encoded protein is CASSLVAGVSYNEQFF.

This clone was picked up a small number of times. The genes are TRBV7-9 and TRBJ2-7; a weak D match, TRBD2 (6 bases). Germline assignment: CDR1 SEHNR and CDR2 FQNEAQ (reference sequence). The CDR3 totals 15 residues. Between the trimmed V and J ends, which lost 5 bases and 0 bases, there was a span of 14 bases. In DNA form, the CDR3 reads TGTGCCAGCAGCCAGGGAGGTATTAGCTCCTACGAGCAGTACTTC. This gives the protein CASSQGGISSYEQYF. The full variable domain, rest sourced from reference TRBV7-9 and TRBJ2-7, is DTGVSQNPRHKITKRGQNVTFRCDPISEHNRLYWYRQTLGQGPEFLTYFQNEAQLEKSRLLSDRFSAERPKGSFSTLEIQRTEQGDSAMYLCASSQGGISSYEQYFGPGTRLTVT.